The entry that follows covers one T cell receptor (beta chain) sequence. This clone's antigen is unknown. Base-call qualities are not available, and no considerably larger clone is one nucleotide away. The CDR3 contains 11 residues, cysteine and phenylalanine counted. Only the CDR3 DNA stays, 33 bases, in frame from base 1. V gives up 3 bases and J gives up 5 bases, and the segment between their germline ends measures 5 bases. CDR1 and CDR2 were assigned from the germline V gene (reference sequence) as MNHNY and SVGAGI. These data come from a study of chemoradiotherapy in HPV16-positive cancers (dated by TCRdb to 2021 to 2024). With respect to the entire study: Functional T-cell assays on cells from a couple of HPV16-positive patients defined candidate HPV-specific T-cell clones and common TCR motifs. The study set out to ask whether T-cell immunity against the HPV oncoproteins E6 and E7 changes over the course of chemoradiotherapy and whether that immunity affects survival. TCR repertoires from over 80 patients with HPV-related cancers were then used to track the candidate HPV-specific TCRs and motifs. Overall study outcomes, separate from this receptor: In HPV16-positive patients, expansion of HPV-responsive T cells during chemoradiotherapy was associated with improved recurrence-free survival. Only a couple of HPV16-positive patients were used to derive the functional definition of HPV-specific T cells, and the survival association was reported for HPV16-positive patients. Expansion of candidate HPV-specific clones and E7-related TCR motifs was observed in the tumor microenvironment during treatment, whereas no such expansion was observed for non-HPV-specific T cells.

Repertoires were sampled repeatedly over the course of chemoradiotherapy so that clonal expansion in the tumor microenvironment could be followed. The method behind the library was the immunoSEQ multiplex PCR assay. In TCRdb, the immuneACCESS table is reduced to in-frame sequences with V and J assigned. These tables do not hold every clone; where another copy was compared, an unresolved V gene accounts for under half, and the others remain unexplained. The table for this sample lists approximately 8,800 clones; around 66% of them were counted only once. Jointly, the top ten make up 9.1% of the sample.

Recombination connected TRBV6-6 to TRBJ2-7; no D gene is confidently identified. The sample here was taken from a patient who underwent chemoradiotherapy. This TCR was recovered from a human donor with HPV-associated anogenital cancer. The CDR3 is CASSYGDEQYF. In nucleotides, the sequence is TGTGCCAGCAGTTATGGGGACGAGCAGTACTTC.